This T cell receptor beta chain emerged from a study of blood T cell repertoires in COVID-19. The overall study: There were acute and convalescent COVID-19 samples, and they came from the United States, Italy and Spain.

Original methodology: How many nucleated cells were present was estimated from reference gene primer amplification. Some clones are missing from TCRdb's copy, which holds only in-frame ones; the method was immunoSEQ multiplex PCR. The DNA gave D and trimming, while V, J and clone size come from that table. The sample has 150,000 to 200,000 clones, 86% seen once; the top ten hold 2.5% to 4%. The CDR3 is 14 amino acids. Germline values: CDR1 SGHRS, CDR2 YFSETQ. Trimming at V came to 2 bases and at J to 8 bases, leaving 8 bases not matched to a gene. Material: peripheral blood. The TCR sequence derives from a man between 70 and 80 years old with acute or convalescent COVID-19. The chain carries TRBV5-1 and TRBJ1-2; 8 nucleotides match TRBD1. CDR3 loop: CASSLTTGGYGYTF. CDR3 nucleotides: TGCGCCAGCAGCTTAACAACAGGGGGGTACGGCTACACCTTC.